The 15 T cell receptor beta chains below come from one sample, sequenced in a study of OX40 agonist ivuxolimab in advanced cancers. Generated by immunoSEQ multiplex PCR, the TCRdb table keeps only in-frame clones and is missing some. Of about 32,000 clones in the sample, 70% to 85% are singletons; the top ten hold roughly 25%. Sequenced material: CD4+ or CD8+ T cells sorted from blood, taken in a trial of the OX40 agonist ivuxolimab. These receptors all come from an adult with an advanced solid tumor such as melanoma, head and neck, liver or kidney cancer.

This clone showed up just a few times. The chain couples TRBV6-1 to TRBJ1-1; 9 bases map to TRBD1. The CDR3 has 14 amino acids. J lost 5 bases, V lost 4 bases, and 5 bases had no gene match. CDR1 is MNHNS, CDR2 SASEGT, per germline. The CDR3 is CASSGDRAGTEAFF. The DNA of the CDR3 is TGTGCCAGCAGTGGGGACAGGGCGGGAACTGAAGCTTTCTTT.

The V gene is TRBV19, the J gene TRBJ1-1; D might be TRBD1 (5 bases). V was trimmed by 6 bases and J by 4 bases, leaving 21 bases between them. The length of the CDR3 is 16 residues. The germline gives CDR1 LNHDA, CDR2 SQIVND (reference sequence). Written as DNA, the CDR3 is TGTGCCAGTAGGGCACGGGGGGGAAGAAGAATCACTGAAGCTTTCTTT. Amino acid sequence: CASRARGGRRITEAFF. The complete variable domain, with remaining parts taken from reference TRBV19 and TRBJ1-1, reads DGGITQSPKYLFRKEGQNVTLSCEQNLNHDAMYWYRQDPGQGLRLIYYSQIVNDFQKGDIAEGYSVSREKKESFPLTVTSAQKNPTAFYLCASRARGGRRITEAFFGQGTRLTVV.

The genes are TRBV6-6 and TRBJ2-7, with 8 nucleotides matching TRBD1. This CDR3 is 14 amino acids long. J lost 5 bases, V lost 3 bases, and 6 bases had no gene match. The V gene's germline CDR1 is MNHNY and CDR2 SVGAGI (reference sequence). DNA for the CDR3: TGTGCCAGCAGTTATCAGGGACAGGTCAACGAGCAGTACTTC. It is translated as CASSYQGQVNEQYF.

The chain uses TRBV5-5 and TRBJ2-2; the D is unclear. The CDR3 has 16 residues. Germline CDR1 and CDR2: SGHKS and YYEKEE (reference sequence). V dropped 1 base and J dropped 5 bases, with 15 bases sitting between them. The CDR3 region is CASSLRGQVGTGELFF. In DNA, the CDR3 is TGTGCCAGCAGCTTGCGAGGCCAGGTTGGGACCGGGGAGCTGTTTTTT.

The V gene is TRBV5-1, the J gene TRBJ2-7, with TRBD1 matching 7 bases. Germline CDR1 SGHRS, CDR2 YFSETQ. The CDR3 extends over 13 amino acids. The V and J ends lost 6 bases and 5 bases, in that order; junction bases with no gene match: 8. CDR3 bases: TGCGCCAGCATGACAGGGAATTCCAACGAGCAGTACTTC. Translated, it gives CASMTGNSNEQYF.

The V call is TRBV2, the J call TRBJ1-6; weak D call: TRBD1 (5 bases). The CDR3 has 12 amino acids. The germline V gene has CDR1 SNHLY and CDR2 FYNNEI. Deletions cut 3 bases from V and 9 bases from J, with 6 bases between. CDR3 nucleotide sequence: TGTGCCAGCAGTGAGGGACCTTCACCCCTCCACTTT. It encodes CASSEGPSPLHF.

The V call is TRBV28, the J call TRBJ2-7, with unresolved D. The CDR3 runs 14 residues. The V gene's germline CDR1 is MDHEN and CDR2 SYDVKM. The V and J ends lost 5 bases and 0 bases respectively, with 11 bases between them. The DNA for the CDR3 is TGTGCCAGCAGTAACCCCGGGTCCTCCTACGAGCAGTACTTC. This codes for CASSNPGSSYEQYF. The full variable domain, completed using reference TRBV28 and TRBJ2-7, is DVKVTQSSRYLVKRTGEKVFLECVQDMDHENMFWYRQDPGLGLRLIYFSYDVKMKEKGDIPEGYSVSREKKERFSLILESASTNQTSMYLCASSNPGSSYEQYFGPGTRLTVT.

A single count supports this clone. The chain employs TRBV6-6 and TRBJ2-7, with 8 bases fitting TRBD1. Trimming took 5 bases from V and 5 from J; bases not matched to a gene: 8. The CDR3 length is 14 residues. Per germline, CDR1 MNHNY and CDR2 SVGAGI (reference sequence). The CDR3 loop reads CASSRVQGANEQYV. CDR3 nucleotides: TGTGCCAGCAGTCGGGTCCAGGGGGCAAACGAGCAGTACGTC.

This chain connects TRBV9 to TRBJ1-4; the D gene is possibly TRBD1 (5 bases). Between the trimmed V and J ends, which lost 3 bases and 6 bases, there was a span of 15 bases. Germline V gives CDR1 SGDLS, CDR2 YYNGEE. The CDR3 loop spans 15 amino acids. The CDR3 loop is CASSAHRGAHEKLFF. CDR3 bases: TGTGCCAGCAGCGCCCACCGAGGGGCCCATGAAAAACTGTTTTTT.

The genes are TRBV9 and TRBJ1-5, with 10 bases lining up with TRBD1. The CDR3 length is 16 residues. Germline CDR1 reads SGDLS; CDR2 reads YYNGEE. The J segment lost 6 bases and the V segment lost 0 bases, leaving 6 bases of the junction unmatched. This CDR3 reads CASSVGGGTGVQPQHF. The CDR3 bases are TGTGCCAGCAGCGTAGGAGGCGGGACAGGGGTTCAGCCCCAGCATTTT.

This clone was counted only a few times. Written as DNA, the CDR3 is TGTGCCAGCAGTGGACAGGGGGCTGGTAATGAAAAACTGTTTTTT. Its translation is CASSGQGAGNEKLFF. The chain couples TRBV6-1 to TRBJ1-4; 10 bases fit TRBD1. V was pared by 4 bases and J by 4 bases, with 3 bases of the junction left unmatched. The CDR3 contains 15 residues. Per germline, CDR1 MNHNS and CDR2 SASEGT.

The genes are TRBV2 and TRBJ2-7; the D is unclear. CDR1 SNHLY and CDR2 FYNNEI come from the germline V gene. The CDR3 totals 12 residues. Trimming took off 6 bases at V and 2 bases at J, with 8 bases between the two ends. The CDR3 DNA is TGTGCCAGCAGCGGCAGTGCCTACGAGCAGTACTTC. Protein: CASSGSAYEQYF.

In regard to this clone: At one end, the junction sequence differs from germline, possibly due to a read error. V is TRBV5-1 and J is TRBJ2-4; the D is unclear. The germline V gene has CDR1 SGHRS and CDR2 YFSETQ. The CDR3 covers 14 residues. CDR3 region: CASSLVLAKNIQYF. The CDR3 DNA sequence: TGTGCCAGCAGCTTAGTACTAGCCAAAAACATTCAGTACTTC.

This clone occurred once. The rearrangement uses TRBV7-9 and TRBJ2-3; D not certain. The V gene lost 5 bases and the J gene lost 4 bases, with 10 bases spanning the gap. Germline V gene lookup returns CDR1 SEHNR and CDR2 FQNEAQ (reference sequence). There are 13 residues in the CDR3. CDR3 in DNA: TGTGCCAGCAGCCATTCGACGGCAGATACGCAGTATTTT. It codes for CASSHSTADTQYF.

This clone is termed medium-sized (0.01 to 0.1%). The CDR3: CASSWGNTEAFF. The CDR3 bases are TGTGCCAGCAGTTGGGGGAACACTGAAGCTTTCTTT. V is TRBV25-1 and J is TRBJ1-1; D remains ambiguous. Germline CDR1 is MGHDK and CDR2 is SYGVNS. Trimming took 5 bases from V and 1 from J, leaving 5 bases between them. This CDR3 region has 12 residues.